This entry lists 11 T cell receptor beta chains sequenced from one sample in a study of shared clonotypes between healthy human individuals. Only in-frame clones appear in the TCRdb table, and some are missing; sequencing was by immunoSEQ multiplex PCR. The sample contains 550,000 to 750,000 clones, about 95% of which appear only once. As defined, naive CD8 cells were CD45RO-negative and positively selected for CCR7, with terminally differentiated effector memory CD45RA+ cells excluded. Sequences were obtained from naive CD8+ T cells sorted from blood. The receptors come from a woman aged 25 to 39 in good health.

The CDR3 loop reads CASSEALLTGNTEAFF. The DNA for the CDR3 is TGTGCCAGCAGTGAAGCGCTTCTCACCGGGAACACTGAAGCTTTCTTT. V gene TRBV2 combines with J gene TRBJ1-1; no definite D call. The V gene's germline CDR1 is SNHLY and CDR2 FYNNEI. Trimming removed 0 bases from V and 1 base from J, with 12 bases in between. The CDR3 sequence is 16 residues long.

The V call is TRBV6-4, the J call TRBJ2-1; either TRBD1 or TRBD2 may fit D (5 bases each). The CDR3 spans 16 residues. The germline CDR1 and CDR2 sequences are MRHNA and SNTAGT. V lost 2 bases to trimming and J lost 0 bases, with 11 bases between them. Here the CDR3 reads CASSDLGGSSYNEQFF. CDR3 nucleotide sequence: TGTGCCAGCAGTGACCTTGGGGGAAGCTCCTACAATGAGCAGTTCTTC.

This clone was detected only a few times. J is TRBJ1-1 and V is TRBV9; D is possibly TRBD1 (6 bases). The germline V gene encodes CDR1 SGDLS and CDR2 YYNGEE. This CDR3 comprises 13 residues. Trimming removed 0 bases from V and 7 bases from J, with 10 bases in between. CDR3 protein: CASSVVGQFEAFF. CDR3 nucleotides: TGTGCCAGCAGCGTAGTAGGACAGTTTGAAGCTTTCTTT.

This sequence joins TRBV11-2 and TRBJ2-5, with D possibly matching TRBD2 (6 bases). The CDR3 is made up of 14 amino acids. Germline V lookup: CDR1 SGHAT, CDR2 FQNNGV. Trimming shortened V by 5 bases and J by 5 bases, and 15 bases separated the two germline ends. The CDR3 protein is CASSMRIGRETQYF. CDR3 nucleotides: TGTGCCAGCAGCATGAGGATAGGGAGGGAGACCCAGTACTTC.

V is TRBV19 and J is TRBJ2-7; 7 nucleotides align to TRBD2. The CDR3 has 14 amino acids. Trimming removed 3 bases from V and 6 bases from J; junction bases left unmatched: 8. In germline, CDR1 is LNHDA, CDR2 SQIVND (reference sequence). The CDR3 DNA sequence: TGTGCCAGTAGTATTCTTGCGGGAGTTTCCGAGCAGTACTTC. Translated, it gives CASSILAGVSEQYF.

The DNA of the CDR3 is TGTGCCAGCAGTCCGGGGACTAGCGGGTACCACAATGAGCAGTTCTTC. Protein product: CASSPGTSGYHNEQFF. The V call is TRBV27, the J call TRBJ2-1, with 12 bases fitting TRBD2. Germline V gene data show CDR1 as MNHEY and CDR2 as SMNVEV (reference sequence). The V gene end was trimmed by 5 bases and the J gene end by 5 bases; junction bases not matched to a gene: 7. The CDR3 is made up of 16 amino acids.

This chain uses TRBV27 with TRBJ2-5; D not certain. CDR1 and CDR2 (germline): MNHEY, SMNVEV (reference sequence). V was shortened by 2 bases and J by 2 bases, with 6 bases between the two germline ends. The CDR3 extends over 13 amino acids. The CDR3 region is CASSLTLQETQYF. The CDR3 DNA reads TGTGCCAGCAGTTTAACACTTCAAGAGACCCAGTACTTC.

This chain joins TRBV2 and TRBJ1-5; 9 nucleotides match TRBD1. From germline, CDR1 is SNHLY and CDR2 FYNNEI. CDR3 size: 16 residues. V gave up 3 bases and J gave up 5 bases; unmatched junction bases: 8. The CDR3 here is CASSDPDRGLDQPQHF. DNA of the CDR3: TGTGCCAGCAGTGATCCGGACAGGGGACTCGATCAGCCCCAGCATTTT.

The chain carries TRBV6-6 and TRBJ1-1; tentatively, D is TRBD1 (5 bases). V lost 5 bases, J lost 7 bases, and 8 bases lay in between. The germline gives CDR1 MNHNY, CDR2 SVGAGI (reference sequence). This CDR3 contains 11 residues. The CDR3 loop is CASSAGVEAFF. In DNA, the CDR3 is TGTGCCAGCAGTGCGGGGGTTGAAGCTTTCTTT.

The gene calls are TRBV7-9 and TRBJ2-7; TRBD2 matches at 9 bases. The CDR3 runs to 15 residues. J lost 6 bases, V lost 5 bases, and 11 bases had no gene match. Per germline, CDR1 SEHNR and CDR2 FQNEAQ (reference sequence). This CDR3 reads CASSTGAGGPSEQYF. The CDR3 DNA follows: TGTGCCAGCAGCACTGGAGCGGGAGGACCTTCCGAGCAGTACTTC.

V gene TRBV27 combines with J gene TRBJ2-2; TRBD1 is a possible D gene (6 bases). The CDR3 contains 15 residues. V lost 7 bases to trimming and J lost 3 bases, with 15 bases between them. The germline V gene encodes CDR1 MNHEY and CDR2 SMNVEV (reference sequence). CDR3 DNA sequence: TGTGCCAGCACAAGTTCCCAGGGGCACACCGGGGAGCTGTTTTTT. This gives the protein CASTSSQGHTGELFF.